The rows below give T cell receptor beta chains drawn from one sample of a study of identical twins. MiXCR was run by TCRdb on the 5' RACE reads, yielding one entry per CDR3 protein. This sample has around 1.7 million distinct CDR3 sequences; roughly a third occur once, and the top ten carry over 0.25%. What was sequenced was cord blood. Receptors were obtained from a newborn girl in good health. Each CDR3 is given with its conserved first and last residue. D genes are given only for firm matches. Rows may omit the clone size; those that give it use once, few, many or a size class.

TGTGCCAGCAGCTTAGAAACGGGCAATTATTCTGAAGAGACCCAGTACTTC	CASSLETGNYSEETQYF	TRBV7-6	-	TRBJ2-5	-
TGCGCCAGCAGCCAATCGGGAGGGACTAACTATGGCTACACCTTC	CASSQSGGTNYGYTF	TRBV4-1	-	TRBJ1-2	-
TGCAGTGCTAAAACTAGCGGCTCTGGGGCCAACGTCCTGACTTTC	CSAKTSGSGANVLTF	TRBV20-1	few	TRBJ2-6	TRBD2
TGTGCCAGCAGTTTATCGGGGCCCCTAGCTAATGAAAAACTGTTTTTT	CASSLSGPLANEKLFF	TRBV27	-	TRBJ1-4	-
TGCAGTGCTAGAGGAGACAGAGATCATCAGCCCCAGCATTTT	CSARGDRDHQPQHF	TRBV20-1	-	TRBJ1-5	-
TGTGCCAGCAGCATACCTAGCGGGAAGGGACTCAATGAGCAGTACTTC	CASSIPSGKGLNEQYF	TRBV5-6	-	TRBJ2-7	TRBD2
TGTGCCACCAGCGAGCACGGCAACTACGAGCAGTACTTC	CATSEHGNYEQYF	TRBV24-1	many	TRBJ2-7	-
TGTGCCAGTAGTATAAACGCTAGTCCGCAGTTCTTC	CASSINASPQFF	TRBV19	-	TRBJ2-1	-
TGTGCCAGCAGTGCAAGACAGGGGGTAGATACGCAGTATTTT	CASSARQGVDTQYF	TRBV25-1	few	TRBJ2-3	TRBD1
TGCGCCAGCAGCCCCAGCTTAGCGGGGGGCAGGGATACGCAGTATTTT	CASSPSLAGGRDTQYF	TRBV5-1	-	TRBJ2-3	TRBD2
TGTGCCAGCTCACCTAATCCAGCGGGAGTTTCCGGGGAGCTGTTTTTT	CASSPNPAGVSGELFF	TRBV18	-	TRBJ2-2	TRBD2
TGTGCCAGTAGTGTTGCCGGACTCATCTACGAGCAGTACTTC	CASSVAGLIYEQYF	TRBV19	-	TRBJ2-7	-
TGCAGTGCTAGAGGGGGACTAGCGGGAGCCTACAATGAGCAGTTCTTC	CSARGGLAGAYNEQFF	TRBV20-1	-	TRBJ2-1	TRBD2
TGCAGTGCTAGCGTAGCGGGAGCCAAAAACATTCAGTACTTC	CSASVAGAKNIQYF	TRBV20-1	-	TRBJ2-4	TRBD2
TGCAGTGCCCTTCCCCACACCTTC	CSALPHTF	TRBV20-1	-	TRBJ1-2	-
TGTGCCAGCAGCCAAGTACAGGGTTACGAGCAGTACTTC	CASSQVQGYEQYF	TRBV3-1	many	TRBJ2-7	-
TGTGCCAGCAGTTTATACAGGGGATCCCAAGAGACCCAGTACTTC	CASSLYRGSQETQYF	TRBV27	-	TRBJ2-5	TRBD1
TGTGCCAGCAGCCAACATGCACGGGTTAATTCACCCCTCCACTTT	CASSQHARVNSPLHF	TRBV14	-	TRBJ1-6	-
TGTGCCAGCAGCTCCCCGCCGACCAGCCCAGATACGCAGTATTTT	CASSSPPTSPDTQYF	TRBV7-2	-	TRBJ2-3	-
TGTGCCAGCAAGCCCGGGAATGATTTATACGAGCAGTACTTC	CASKPGNDLYEQYF	TRBV27	few	TRBJ2-7	-
TGCAGCGTTGGGCCGGGACAGGGGGCCTACGAGCAGTACTTC	CSVGPGQGAYEQYF	TRBV29-1	few	TRBJ2-7	TRBD1
TGCAGTGCTAGAGATTTCGCTAGCAATCAGCCCCAGCATTTT	CSARDFASNQPQHF	TRBV20-1	-	TRBJ1-5	-
TGTGCCAGCACCGGTTTGGGAAACCGATTTTCCTACGAGCAGTACTTC	CASTGLGNRFSYEQYF	TRBV28	few	TRBJ2-7	-
TGTGCCAGCAGAAAAATAGGGGGAGGGACCCAGTACTTC	CASRKIGGGTQYF	TRBV11-2	-	TRBJ2-5	-
TGTGCCACCGACATAAGCAATGAGCAGTACTTC	CATDISNEQYF	TRBV2	-	TRBJ2-5	-
TGTGCCAGCAGCTTAAGGAAAACAGGCACGGATACGCAGTATTTT	CASSLRKTGTDTQYF	TRBV7-9	few	TRBJ2-3	-
TGTGCCAGCAGCTTGGACAGGGCCGATGGCTACACCTTC	CASSLDRADGYTF	TRBV5-6	-	TRBJ1-2	-
TGTGCCAGCAGCTTAGAGAGATGGACAGGGGAGCTGTTTTTT	CASSLERWTGELFF	TRBV7-9	-	TRBJ2-2	-
TGTGCCAGTCAGCGGGAGATCCGGTACAATGAGCAGTTCTTC	CASQREIRYNEQFF	TRBV2	-	TRBJ2-1	TRBD2
TGTGCCAGCAGCCCCATACTAGCGGGGTTTGGCTACGAGCAGTACTTC	CASSPILAGFGYEQYF	TRBV12-3/TRBV12-4	many	TRBJ2-7	TRBD2
TGTGCCAACCTCGACAGGGGGCGGGTGAACACTGAAGCTTTCTTT	CANLDRGRVNTEAFF	TRBV5-8	-	TRBJ1-1	TRBD1
TGTGCCAGCAGCTTTTACGGACAGGGGGATTTAGATACGCAGTATTTT	CASSFYGQGDLDTQYF	TRBV7-2	-	TRBJ2-3	TRBD1
TGCAGTGCTAGAGGTCGGCTAGCGGGTTTTTGGGGCAAAAACATTCAGTACTTC	CSARGRLAGFWGKNIQYF	TRBV20-1	-	TRBJ2-4	TRBD2
TGTGCCAGCTCACGGGACAGGGCAACTAATGAAGAACTGTTTTTT	CASSRDRATNEELFF	TRBV18	-	TRBJ1-4	TRBD1
TGTGCCAGCAGCTCGGATAGTGCCCCCCGCTATACGCAGTATTTT	CASSSDSAPRYTQYF	TRBV7-2	-	TRBJ2-3	-
TGTGCCAGCAGCTTATGGCCTAGCGGACAAGAGACCCAGTACTTC	CASSLWPSGQETQYF	TRBV7-9	few	TRBJ2-5	TRBD2
TGTGCCAGCAGTACCGTAGGGACCCCGGGCGAGCAGTACTTC	CASSTVGTPGEQYF	TRBV6-6	few	TRBJ2-7	-
TGTGCCAGCAATGACAGGAGCCCACCTAGCCAGCCCCAGCATTTT	CASNDRSPPSQPQHF	TRBV6-1	few	TRBJ1-5	-
TGCAGTGCTAGCCCCCTGGGAGCCCCCAGCTCCTACGAGCAGTACTTC	CSASPLGAPSSYEQYF	TRBV20-1	-	TRBJ2-7	-
TGCGCCAGCAGCTTGCTTAGCGGGAGCAAGGATGAGCAGTTCTTC	CASSLLSGSKDEQFF	TRBV5-1	-	TRBJ2-1	TRBD2
TGCAGTGCTAGATCACTAGACCTGTACTTC	CSARSLDLYF	TRBV20-1	few	TRBJ2-5	-
TGCGCCAGCAGCTTATCACCCTCCGGGACAGGGAATCAGCCCCAGCATTTT	CASSLSPSGTGNQPQHF	TRBV5-1	-	TRBJ1-5	TRBD1
TGTGCCAGCAGTTACTCGGCGACAGACCGTTACGAGCAGTACTTC	CASSYSATDRYEQYF	TRBV6-5	few	TRBJ2-7	-
TGTGCCACCAGCGGGACAGGGAATGAGGGCTACACCTTC	CATSGTGNEGYTF	TRBV24-1	few	TRBJ1-2	TRBD1
TGTGCCAGTGGACAGGGGAGGGGAAACATTCAGTACTTC	CASGQGRGNIQYF	TRBV2	-	TRBJ2-4	TRBD1
TGTGCCAGCAGCCCACAGATGCGTAATGAAAAACTGTTTTTT	CASSPQMRNEKLFF	TRBV7-6	-	TRBJ1-4	-
TGTGCCAGCAGAACGATCCGGGACAGGGGAAAGGGGCAGTACTTC	CASRTIRDRGKGQYF	TRBV6-6	-	TRBJ2-4	TRBD1
TGTGCCACCGTTACTGGGGCCAACGTCCTGACTTTC	CATVTGANVLTF	TRBV12-3/TRBV12-4	many	TRBJ2-6	-
TGTGCCAGCTCACCACGGGGTCACCAAGAGACCCAGTACTTC	CASSPRGHQETQYF	TRBV18	few	TRBJ2-5	-
TGTGCCAGCAGCCAAGTTGCGGAAGGGGCCGGGGAGCTGTTTTTT	CASSQVAEGAGELFF	TRBV3-1	-	TRBJ2-2	-
TGTGCCAGCAGCCAAGATCGAAGCGGGAGTTCCTACAATGAGCAGTTCTTC	CASSQDRSGSSYNEQFF	TRBV4-2	-	TRBJ2-1	TRBD2
TGTGCCAGCAGCCTCTCGGGAGCCAGAGCCTACGAGCAGTACTTC	CASSLSGARAYEQYF	TRBV3-1	few	TRBJ2-7	-
TGTGCCAGCAGTTGGCCGGGACGAGAGGAGTATTTT	CASSWPGREEYF	TRBV27	-	TRBJ2-3	-